This TCR beta chain is drawn from a study of shared clonotypes between healthy human individuals. Only CD45RO-negative cells positively selected for CCR7 counted as naive CD8 cells, so terminally differentiated effector memory CD45RA+ cells were excluded. Libraries were prepared by immunoSEQ multiplex PCR; TCRdb keeps only in-frame clonotypes and omits some of them. Among approximately 1.9 million clones listed, 85% to 95% were seen once. Germline V gene sequence: CDR1 SEHNR, CDR2 FQNEAQ (reference sequence). V lost 4 bases to trimming and J lost 5 bases, with 20 bases between them. CDR3 size: 16 residues.

The TCR sequence derives from a man aged 18 to 29 in good health. Some clones in this sample may be carry-over from other donors' samples. The rearrangement joins TRBV7-9 to TRBJ2-5; the D is unclear. Sequenced: naive CD8+ T cells from PBMCs. CDR3 region: CASSSPHLVPSETQYF. The CDR3 DNA reads as TGTGCCAGCAGCTCACCCCACTTGGTACCGTCGGAGACCCAGTACTTC.